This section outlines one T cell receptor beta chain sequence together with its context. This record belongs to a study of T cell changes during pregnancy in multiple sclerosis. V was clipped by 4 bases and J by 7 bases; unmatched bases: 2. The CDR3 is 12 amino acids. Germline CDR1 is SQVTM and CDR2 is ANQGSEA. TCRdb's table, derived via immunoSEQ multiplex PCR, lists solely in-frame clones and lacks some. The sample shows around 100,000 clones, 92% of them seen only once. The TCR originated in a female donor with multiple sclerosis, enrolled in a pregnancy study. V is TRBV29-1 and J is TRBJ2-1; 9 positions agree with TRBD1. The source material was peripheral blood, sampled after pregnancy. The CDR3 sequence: CSVGTGENEQFF. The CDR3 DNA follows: TGCAGCGTTGGGACAGGGGAGAATGAGCAGTTCTTC.